A selection of T cell receptor beta chains follows, all from one sample in a study of blood T cells in healthy people across ages. TCRdb re-analysed the 5' RACE reads in MiXCR, keeping a single row per CDR3 protein. In the table there are around 1,000,000 distinct CDR3 sequences, approximately 25% of which are singletons. These data also featured in a second study, about T cells of mothers and their children.

Material: blood. These receptors all come from a girl aged 2-10 years in good health. Each CDR3 is given with its conserved first and last residue. Fields, in order: clone size, D gene, J gene, V gene, CDR3 protein, CDR3 DNA. The D gene is left open where the match is weak. Size is omitted from some rows. Given values are once, few, many or a class for expanded clones.

clone_size: few; d_call: TRBD1; j_call: TRBJ1-1; v_call: TRBV5-1; cdr3_aa: CASSLDSGTAMNTEAFF; cdr3_nt: TGCGCCAGCAGCTTGGACTCAGGGACAGCCATGAACACTGAAGCTTTCTTT
clone_size: NA; d_call: NA; j_call: TRBJ2-7; v_call: TRBV4-1; cdr3_aa: CASSLGGTETYEQYF; cdr3_nt: TGCGCCAGCAGCCTTGGGGGGACAGAGACCTACGAGCAGTACTTC
clone_size: NA; d_call: NA; j_call: TRBJ1-1; v_call: TRBV6-5; cdr3_aa: CASSYSSEGNTEAFF; cdr3_nt: TGTGCCAGCAGTTACTCGTCAGAGGGCAACACTGAAGCTTTCTTT
clone_size: few; d_call: TRBD1; j_call: TRBJ2-7; v_call: TRBV5-1; cdr3_aa: CASGHRDRPYEQYF; cdr3_nt: TGCGCCAGCGGCCACCGGGACAGGCCGTACGAGCAGTACTTC
clone_size: NA; d_call: TRBD2; j_call: TRBJ2-1; v_call: TRBV11-2; cdr3_aa: CASRSAGTSGYEQFF; cdr3_nt: TGTGCCAGCAGGTCGGCCGGGACTAGCGGGTATGAGCAGTTCTTC
clone_size: few; d_call: TRBD2; j_call: TRBJ2-1; v_call: TRBV10-1; cdr3_aa: CASSESGLAGGREQFF; cdr3_nt: TGCGCCAGCAGTGAGTCGGGGCTAGCGGGAGGCAGGGAGCAGTTCTTC
clone_size: few; d_call: NA; j_call: TRBJ2-1; v_call: TRBV20-1; cdr3_aa: CSARGRVTYYNEQFF; cdr3_nt: TGCAGTGCTAGAGGACGGGTAACCTATTACAATGAGCAGTTCTTC
clone_size: few; d_call: NA; j_call: TRBJ1-6; v_call: TRBV27; cdr3_aa: CASSLLGGNYNSPLHF; cdr3_nt: TGTGCCAGCAGTTTATTAGGGGGGAACTATAATTCACCCCTCCACTTT
clone_size: NA; d_call: NA; j_call: TRBJ2-1; v_call: TRBV29-1; cdr3_aa: CSVAGQPPGAYNEQFF; cdr3_nt: TGCAGCGTTGCCGGCCAGCCCCCTGGGGCCTACAATGAGCAGTTCTTC
clone_size: few; d_call: NA; j_call: TRBJ2-4; v_call: TRBV6-1; cdr3_aa: CASSEYGNIQYF; cdr3_nt: TGTGCCAGCAGTGAGTACGGAAACATTCAGTACTTC
clone_size: few; d_call: TRBD2; j_call: TRBJ2-7; v_call: TRBV20-1; cdr3_aa: CSARDRGLDLGEQYF; cdr3_nt: TGCAGTGCTAGAGATCGGGGACTAGATCTCGGCGAGCAGTACTTC
clone_size: NA; d_call: TRBD2; j_call: TRBJ2-1; v_call: TRBV28; cdr3_aa: CASSFPTSGDYNEQFF; cdr3_nt: TGTGCCAGCAGTTTCCCTACTAGCGGGGATTACAATGAGCAGTTCTTC
clone_size: few; d_call: TRBD2; j_call: TRBJ2-3; v_call: TRBV6-2/TRBV6-3; cdr3_aa: CASSYNSGGADTQYF; cdr3_nt: TGTGCCAGCAGTTACAATAGCGGGGGGGCAGATACGCAGTATTTT
clone_size: NA; d_call: NA; j_call: TRBJ1-1; v_call: TRBV4-1; cdr3_aa: CASSKWGNMNTEAFF; cdr3_nt: TGCGCCAGCTCTAAATGGGGGAACATGAACACTGAAGCTTTCTTT